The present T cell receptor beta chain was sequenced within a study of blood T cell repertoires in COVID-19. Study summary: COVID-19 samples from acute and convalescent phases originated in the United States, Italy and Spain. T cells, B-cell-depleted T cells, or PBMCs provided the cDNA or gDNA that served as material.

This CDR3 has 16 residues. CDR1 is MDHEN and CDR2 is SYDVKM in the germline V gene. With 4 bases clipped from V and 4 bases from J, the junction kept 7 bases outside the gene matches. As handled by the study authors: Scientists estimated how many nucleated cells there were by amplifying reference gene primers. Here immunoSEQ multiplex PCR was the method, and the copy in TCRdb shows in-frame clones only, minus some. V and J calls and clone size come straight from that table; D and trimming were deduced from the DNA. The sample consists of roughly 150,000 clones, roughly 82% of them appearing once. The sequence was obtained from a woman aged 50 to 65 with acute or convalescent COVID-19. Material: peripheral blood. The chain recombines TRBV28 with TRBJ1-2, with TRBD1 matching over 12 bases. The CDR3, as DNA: TGTGCCAGCAGTTCCCCGGGACAGGGGGCTGGCTATGGCTACACCTTC. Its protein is CASSSPGQGAGYGYTF.